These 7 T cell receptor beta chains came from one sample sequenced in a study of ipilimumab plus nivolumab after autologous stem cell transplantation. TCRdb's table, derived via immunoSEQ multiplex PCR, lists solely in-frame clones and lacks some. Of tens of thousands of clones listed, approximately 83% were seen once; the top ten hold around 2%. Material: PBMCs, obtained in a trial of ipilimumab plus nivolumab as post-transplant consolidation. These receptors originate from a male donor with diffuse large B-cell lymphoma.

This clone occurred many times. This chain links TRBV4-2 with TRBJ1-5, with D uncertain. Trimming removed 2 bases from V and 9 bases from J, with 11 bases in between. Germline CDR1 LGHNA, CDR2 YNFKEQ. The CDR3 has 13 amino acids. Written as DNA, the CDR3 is TGTGCCAGCAGCCAATCCGCGGGCAGGCCCCAGCATTTT. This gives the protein CASSQSAGRPQHF.

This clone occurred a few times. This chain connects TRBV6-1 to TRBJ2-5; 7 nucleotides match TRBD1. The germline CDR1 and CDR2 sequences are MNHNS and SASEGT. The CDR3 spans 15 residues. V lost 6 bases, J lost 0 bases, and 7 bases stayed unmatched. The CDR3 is CASRKGALYQETQYF. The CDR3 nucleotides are TGTGCCAGCAGGAAGGGGGCCTTGTACCAAGAGACCCAGTACTTC.

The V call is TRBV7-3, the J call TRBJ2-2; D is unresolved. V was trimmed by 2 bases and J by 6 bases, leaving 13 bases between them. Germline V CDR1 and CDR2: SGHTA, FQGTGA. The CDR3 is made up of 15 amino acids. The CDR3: CASSLAPVGPGELFF. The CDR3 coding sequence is TGTGCCAGCAGCTTAGCCCCAGTTGGGCCCGGGGAGCTGTTTTTT.

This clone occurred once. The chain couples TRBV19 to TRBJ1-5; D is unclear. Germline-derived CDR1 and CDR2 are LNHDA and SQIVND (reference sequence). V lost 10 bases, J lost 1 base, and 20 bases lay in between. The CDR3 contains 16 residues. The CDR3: CATGRRVEASNQPQHF. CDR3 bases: TGTGCCACTGGCCGAAGAGTGGAAGCGAGCAATCAGCCCCAGCATTTT.

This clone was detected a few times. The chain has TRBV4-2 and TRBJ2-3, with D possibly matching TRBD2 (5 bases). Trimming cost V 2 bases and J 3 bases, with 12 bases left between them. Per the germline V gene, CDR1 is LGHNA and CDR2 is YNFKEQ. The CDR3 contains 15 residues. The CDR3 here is CASSQTSHGTDTQYF. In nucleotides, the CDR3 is TGTGCCAGCAGCCAAACTAGTCATGGGACAGATACGCAGTATTTT.

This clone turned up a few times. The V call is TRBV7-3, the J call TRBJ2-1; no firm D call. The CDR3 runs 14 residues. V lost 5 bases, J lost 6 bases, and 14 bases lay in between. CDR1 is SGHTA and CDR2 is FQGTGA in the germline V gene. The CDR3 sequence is CASSVSGYPNEQFF. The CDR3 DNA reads TGTGCCAGCAGCGTATCCGGGTATCCCAATGAGCAGTTCTTC. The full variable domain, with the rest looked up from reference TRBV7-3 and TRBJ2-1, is GAGVSQTPSNKVTEKGKYVELRCDPISGHTALYWYRQSLGQGPEFLIYFQGTGAADDSGLPNDRFFAVRPEGSVSTLKIQRTERGDSAVYLCASSVSGYPNEQFFGPGTRLTVL.

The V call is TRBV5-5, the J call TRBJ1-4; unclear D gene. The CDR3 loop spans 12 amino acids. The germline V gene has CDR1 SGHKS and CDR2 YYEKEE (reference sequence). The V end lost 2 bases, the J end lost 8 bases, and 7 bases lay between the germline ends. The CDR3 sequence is CASSFLGEKLFF. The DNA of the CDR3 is TGTGCCAGCAGCTTCTTAGGGGAAAAACTGTTTTTT.